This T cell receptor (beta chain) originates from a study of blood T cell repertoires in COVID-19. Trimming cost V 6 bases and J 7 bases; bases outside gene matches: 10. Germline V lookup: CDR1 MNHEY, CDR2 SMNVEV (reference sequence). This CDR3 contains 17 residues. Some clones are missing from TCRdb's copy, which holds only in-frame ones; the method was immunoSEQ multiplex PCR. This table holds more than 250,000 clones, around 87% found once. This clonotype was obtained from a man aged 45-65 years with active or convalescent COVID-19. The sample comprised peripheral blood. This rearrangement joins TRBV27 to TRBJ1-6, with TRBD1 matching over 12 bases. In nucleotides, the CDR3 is TGTGCCAGCAGCGTGACCGGGACAGGGGGCAACAATTCACCCCTCCACTTT. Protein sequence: CASSVTGTGGNNSPLHF.